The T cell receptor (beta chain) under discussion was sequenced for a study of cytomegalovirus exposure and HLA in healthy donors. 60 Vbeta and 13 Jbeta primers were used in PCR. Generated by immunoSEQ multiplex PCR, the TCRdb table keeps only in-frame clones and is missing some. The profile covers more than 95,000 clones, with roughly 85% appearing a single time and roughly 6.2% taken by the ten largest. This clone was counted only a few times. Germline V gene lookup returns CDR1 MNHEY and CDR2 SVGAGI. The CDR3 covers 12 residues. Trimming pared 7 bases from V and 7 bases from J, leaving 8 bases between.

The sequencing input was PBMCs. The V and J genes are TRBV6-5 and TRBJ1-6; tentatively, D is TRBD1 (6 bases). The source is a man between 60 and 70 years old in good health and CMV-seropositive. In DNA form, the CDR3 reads TGTGCCAGCAACCAGGGGAATTCACCCCTCCACTTT. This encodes CASNQGNSPLHF.